The text below deals with one T cell receptor beta chain. What this receptor recognizes is not known. Within one base of it there is no much larger clone, and no base qualities were kept. Naive CD8 T cell libraries were made from approximately 22,000 to 940,000 sorted cells using 10%, 30% or 50% of purified RNA. Naive CD8 T cells were FACS-sorted as CD8+CD4-CCR7+CD45RA+ on a BD FACSAria II into RLT Plus buffer. Detection sensitivity was tested by spiking Jurkat RNA equal to some 11 TCR copies' worth into samples containing roughly 19,000-1,000,000 naive CD8 T cells. CD8 T cells were enriched with RosetteSep CD8+ T Cell Enrichment Cocktail and Ficoll-Paque, followed by ACK red cell lysis. Looking up the germline V gene yields CDR1 MNHEY and CDR2 SVGEGT. From its cysteine to its phenylalanine, the CDR3 spans 18 amino acids. Of all the DNA, just the CDR3 is kept, 54 bases in frame from base 1. Deletion took 6 bases off V and 0 bases off J, with a span of 18 bases between the germline ends.

The sample is drawn from a study of molecular identifiers for immune sequencing clone quantification (dated by TCRdb to the late 2010s). At the level of the whole study: For a replicate experiment, RNA from approximately 20,000 or 100,000 naive CD8 T cells was divided into five aliquots, and four of the five aliquots were sequenced. The study was a methods study using CD8 T cells to benchmark molecular-identifier clustering-based TCR repertoire sequencing (MIDCIRS) and TCR RNA copy counting.

Results the study describes overall, beyond this receptor: The sizes of highly expanded clones could end up underestimated when identical TCR molecules share a barcode. When barcode sub-clustering was left out, chimeric consensus sequences inflated TCR diversity, with chimeras reaching as high as 47%. A single cell's worth of spiked-in Jurkat TCR RNA was reported detectable even among approximately 930,000 naive CD8 T cells. About 2.9 recovered TCR RNA copies per cell were obtained by modeling, versus approximately 9 by digital PCR, implying a capture efficiency of 25% to 30%. In CMV-specific effector cells, clones with more than 20 RNA copies contained over 99% of molecules, whereas in naive cells such clones contained under 1% of molecules. Naive libraries contained spiked-in Jurkat TCR RNA (approximately nine copies' worth), which is not part of the donor repertoire.

Library preparation was by PCR. Instrument on record: Illumina HiSeq 4000. Bulk TCR libraries were made following a previously described method, with the TCR primers given in Table S5. Total RNA was purified with the Qiagen AllPrep DNA/RNA kit. Before analysis, reads from multiple sequencing runs of the same library were pooled. The study's processing was this. Reads were retained only if the reads had an exact TCR constant sequence, and the retained reads were trimmed to 150 nt and grouped according to their 12-nt molecular barcodes. Reads in each barcode group were sub-clustered using a 15% Levenshtein threshold, and a quality-weighted consensus sequence was built for each RNA molecule. Non-functional sequences were excluded, and lower-count sequences lying one edit away from another sequence were also excluded. Based on a fit of two negative binomial distributions, barcode sub-clusters having less than 20% of the maximum read count were discarded. The public reads were quality trimmed at Q25 with fastp and then assembled into clones with MiXCR by TCRdb, keeping productive beta chains. Identical CDR3 protein sequences are pooled into one entry, listed with their most common genes and DNA. TCRdb, not the original authors, processed these V and J calls. This sample has about 640,000 distinct CDR3 sequences in its table, and 15% to 20% of those were observed once. The ten largest clonotypes hold roughly 0.85% of the sample.

This receptor was identified in a human donor in good health. Some libraries in this study had Jurkat cell RNA spiked in. The sample comprised naive CD8+ T cells from blood, with Jurkat cell RNA spiked in. The intended sense of this specimen's cell subset or site label: FACS-sorted CD8+CD4-CCR7+CD45RA+ naive T cells. The sequence joins TRBV6-2 or TRBV6-3 to TRBJ2-6; TRBD2 is a weak D gene call, 7 bases matching. The CDR3 protein: CASRNREGEISGANVLTF. The DNA sequence is as follows: TGTGCCAGCAGAAACAGGGAGGGAGAGATCTCTGGGGCCAACGTCCTGACTTTC.